Listed below are T cell receptor beta chains from one sample, sequenced in a study of high-grade serous ovarian cancer treatment subgroups. Clones were read by immunoSEQ multiplex PCR, and TCRdb kept only the in-frame ones, dropping some. Here the sample spans around 7,300 clones, around 79% being singletons. The sequenced sample was tumor tissue. These TCRs come from a human donor with high-grade serous ovarian cancer. Both conserved end residues are part of each CDR3. A D gene is named only where the DNA matches it firmly. For some rows the clone size is stated as once, few or many, or as a class when expanded; others skip it.

clone size	D gene	V gene	J gene	CDR3 DNA	CDR3 protein
-	TRBD1	TRBV10-2	TRBJ1-1	TGCGCCAGCAGTGGGGAACAGGGGGGGGAGACTGAAGCTTTCTTT	CASSGEQGGETEAFF
-	TRBD1	TRBV5-1	TRBJ2-5	TGCGCCAGCAGCGAGACAGGGTCCGCCGAGACCCAGTACTTC	CASSETGSAETQYF
-	-	TRBV6-1	TRBJ2-3	TGTGCCAGCAGTGAAGCGCCACGCGATACGCAGTATTTT	CASSEAPRDTQYF
-	-	TRBV19	TRBJ2-1	TGTGCCTCTCCCGAAGGGGCTAATGAGCAGTTCTTC	CASPEGANEQFF
-	-	TRBV18	TRBJ1-1	TGTGCCAGCTCACCCAGCAGCGTTGAGGGGAACACTGAAGCTTTCTTT	CASSPSSVEGNTEAFF
-	-	TRBV7-9	TRBJ1-2	TGTGCCAGCAGCTCATTTGGGGGGAGCGAAGTGGGCCACTATGGCTACACCTTC	CASSSFGGSEVGHYGYTF
few	TRBD1	TRBV29-1	TRBJ1-2	TGCAGCGTTGGCCAGGGGGCTAACTATGGCTACACCTTC	CSVGQGANYGYTF
few	TRBD1	TRBV4-1	TRBJ1-5	TGCGCCAGCAGCTACCAATTGGGAGACAGGGGAAGTCAGCCCCAGCATTTT	CASSYQLGDRGSQPQHF
-	-	TRBV19	TRBJ1-2	TGTGCCACCCAGGACGGTTTTGGATCTTTTGGCTACACCTTC	CATQDGFGSFGYTF
-	TRBD2	TRBV10-2	TRBJ2-3	TGCGCCAGCAGTGAGGTGGAGCGGGGATACGTTGAACGGTCAGATACGCAGTATTTT	CASSEVERGYVERSDTQYF
-	TRBD1	TRBV28	TRBJ1-5	TGTGCCAGCACCTCCAGCCGGGACAGGAGGCGCGGCCAGCCCCAGCATTTT	CASTSSRDRRRGQPQHF
-	-	TRBV19	TRBJ1-6	TGTGCCAGTAGTATCACAGCATTTGAGGGGGATTCACCCCTCCACTTT	CASSITAFEGDSPLHF
-	-	TRBV13	TRBJ2-7	TGTGCCAGCACCCCCCCAGCTAAACCCTACGAGCAGTACTTC	CASTPPAKPYEQYF
-	TRBD2	TRBV19	TRBJ2-5	TGTGCCAGTATGTCGGCTAGCGGGGAGACCCAGTACTTC	CASMSASGETQYF
-	TRBD2	TRBV14	TRBJ2-5	TGTGCCAGCAGCCGTAACGCCGGGGGGTCGGAGACCCAGTACTTC	CASSRNAGGSETQYF
-	TRBD2	TRBV11-2	TRBJ2-2	TGTGCCAGCAGAGTAGCGGGGACTCCCACCGGGGAGCTGTTTTTT	CASRVAGTPTGELFF
-	-	TRBV19	TRBJ1-2	TGTGCCAGTAGTATAGAGGCAGACTATGGCTACACCTTC	CASSIEADYGYTF
few	TRBD2	TRBV7-2	TRBJ2-5	TGTGCCAGCAGCTTAGCCGTGGCTAGCGGTCAAGAGACCCAGTACTTC	CASSLAVASGQETQYF
-	-	TRBV15	TRBJ1-5	TGTGCCACCAGCAGAGATAGGGGGGGCCGGCCCCAGCATTTT	CATSRDRGGRPQHF
-	-	TRBV7-3	TRBJ2-3	TGTGCCAGCAGCTCACCCGGCTTGGATACGCAGTATTTT	CASSSPGLDTQYF
-	-	TRBV10-2	TRBJ1-1	TGCGCCAGCACCGGGCACTTGAACACTGAAGCTTTCTTT	CASTGHLNTEAFF
-	-	TRBV4-1	TRBJ1-2	TGCGCCAGCAGCCTCCTCGAGGGGTACAGGGTGGGTGGCTACACCTTC	CASSLLEGYRVGGYTF
-	TRBD1	TRBV27	TRBJ2-1	TGTGCCAGCAGTGGACAGGGGTCCTACAATGAGCAGTTCTTC	CASSGQGSYNEQFF